The TCR beta chain under discussion was sequenced for a study of blood T cell repertoires in COVID-19. Study overall: Samples taken during acute and convalescent COVID-19 were collected in the United States, Italy and Spain.

The authors' processing: Reference gene primer amplification in the assay estimated nucleated cell counts. Repertoires were generated with immunoSEQ multiplex PCR, while TCRdb's copy carries only in-frame clones and drops some. V, J and clone size were drawn from that table, and D and trimming were deduced from the DNA. This table has about 380,000 clones, 70% to 90% appearing once. This clone was detected once. Ages ranged from about 18 to 100 years, with residence in more than 20 US areas. Either two negative PCRs, clearance, or symptom resolution qualified Cohort 3 donors as recovered. Germline V gene data show CDR1 as SGHNT and CDR2 as YYREEE (reference sequence). The CDR3 runs to 13 residues. V was trimmed by 0 bases and J by 8 bases, leaving 9 bases between them.

The specimen sequenced was PBMCs or T cells enriched from blood (not recorded which). This sequence joins TRBV5-4 and TRBJ1-3, with D perhaps TRBD1 (5 bases). The sequence came from a woman between 18 and 30 years old who had recovered from COVID-19. For the CDR3, the DNA is TGTGCCAGCAGCTTGGCCGGGGGAGACACCATATATTTT. The encoded protein is CASSLAGGDTIYF. The full variable domain, with the rest looked up from reference TRBV5-4 and TRBJ1-3, is ETGVTQSPTHLIKTRGQQVTLRCSSQSGHNTVSWYQQALGQGPQFIFQYYREEENGRGNFPPRFSGLQFPNYSSELNVNALELDDSALYLCASSLAGGDTIYFGEGSWLTVV.